This T cell receptor (beta chain) was observed in a study of blood T cell repertoires in COVID-19. The V gene end was trimmed by 3 bases and the J gene end by 2 bases; junction bases not matched to a gene: 5. Germline CDR1 is KGHSH and CDR2 is LQKENI. The CDR3 is 15 amino acids. Sequencing was performed with immunoSEQ multiplex PCR; in TCRdb, only in-frame clones are kept and a portion is missing. Of fewer than 500,000 clones listed, roughly 88% are singletons. This clone was recorded only once. Other DNA sequences of this sample code for an identical CDR3. V is TRBV18 and J is TRBJ2-7, with 9 bases aligning to TRBD1. The material sequenced was peripheral blood. This clonotype was obtained from a woman younger than 45 with active or convalescent COVID-19. CDR3 sequence: CASSPPGTGTYEQYF. The DNA for the CDR3 is TGTGCCAGCTCACCGCCCGGGACAGGGACCTACGAGCAGTACTTC.